The TCR beta chain described here comes from a study of shared clonotypes between healthy human individuals. Libraries were prepared by immunoSEQ multiplex PCR; TCRdb keeps only in-frame clonotypes and omits some of them. Of fewer than 850,000 clones detected, about three quarters appear once; the ten largest clones hold about 1.8%. The V segment lost 1 base and the J segment 1 base; nucleotides outside the gene matches: 16. CDR3 length: 19 residues. Germline V gives CDR1 SGHVS, CDR2 FQNEAQ. This receptor was obtained from a woman aged 25 to 39 in good health. The J gene is TRBJ2-7, the V gene TRBV7-8, with 7 bases fitting TRBD2. The sequencing input was memory CD4+ T cells sorted from blood. Subset described: CD45RA-negative fraction. CDR3 bases: TGTGCCAGCAGCTTAGTAGCCCTGGCCCTTCTAGCGGAGTCCTACGAGCAGTACTTC. Its protein product is CASSLVALALLAESYEQYF.